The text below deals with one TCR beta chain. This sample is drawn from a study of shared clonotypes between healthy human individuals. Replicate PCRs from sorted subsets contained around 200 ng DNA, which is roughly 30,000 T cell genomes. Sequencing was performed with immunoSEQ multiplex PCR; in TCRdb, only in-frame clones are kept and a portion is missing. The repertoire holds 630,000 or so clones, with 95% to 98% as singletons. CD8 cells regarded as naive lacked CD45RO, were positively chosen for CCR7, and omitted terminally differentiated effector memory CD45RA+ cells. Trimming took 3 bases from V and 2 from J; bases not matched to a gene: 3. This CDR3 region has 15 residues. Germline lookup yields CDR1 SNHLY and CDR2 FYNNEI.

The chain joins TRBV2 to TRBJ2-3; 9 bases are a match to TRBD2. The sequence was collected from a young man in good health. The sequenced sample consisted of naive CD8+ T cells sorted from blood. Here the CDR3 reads CASSEWTSVTDTQYF. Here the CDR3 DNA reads TGTGCCAGCAGTGAGTGGACTAGCGTCACAGATACGCAGTATTTT.